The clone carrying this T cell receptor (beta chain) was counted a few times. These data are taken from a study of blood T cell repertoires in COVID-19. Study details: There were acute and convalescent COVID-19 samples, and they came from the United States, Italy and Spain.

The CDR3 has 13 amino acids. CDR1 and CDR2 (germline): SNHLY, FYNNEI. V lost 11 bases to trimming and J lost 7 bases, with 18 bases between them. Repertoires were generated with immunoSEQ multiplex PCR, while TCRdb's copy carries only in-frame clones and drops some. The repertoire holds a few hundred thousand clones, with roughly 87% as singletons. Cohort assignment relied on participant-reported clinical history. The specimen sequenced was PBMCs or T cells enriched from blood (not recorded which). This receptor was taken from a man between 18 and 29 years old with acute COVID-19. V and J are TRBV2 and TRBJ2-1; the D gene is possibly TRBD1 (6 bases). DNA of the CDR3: TGTGCCGGAGGTTGGACAGCCGGTAATGAGCAGTTCTTC. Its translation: CAGGWTAGNEQFF.